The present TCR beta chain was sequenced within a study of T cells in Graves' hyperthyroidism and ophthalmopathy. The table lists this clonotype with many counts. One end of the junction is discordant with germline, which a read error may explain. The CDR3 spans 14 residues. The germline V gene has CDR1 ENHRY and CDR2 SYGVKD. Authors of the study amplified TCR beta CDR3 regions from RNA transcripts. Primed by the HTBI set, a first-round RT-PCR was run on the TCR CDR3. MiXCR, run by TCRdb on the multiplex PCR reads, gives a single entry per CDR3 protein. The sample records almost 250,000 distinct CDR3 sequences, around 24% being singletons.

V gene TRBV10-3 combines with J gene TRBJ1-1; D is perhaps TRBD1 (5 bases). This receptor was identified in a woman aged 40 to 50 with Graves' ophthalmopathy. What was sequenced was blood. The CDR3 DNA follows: TGTGCCATGAGTGAGTCCCGGGGCCACACTGAAGCTTTCTTT. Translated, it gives CAMSESRGHTEAFF.